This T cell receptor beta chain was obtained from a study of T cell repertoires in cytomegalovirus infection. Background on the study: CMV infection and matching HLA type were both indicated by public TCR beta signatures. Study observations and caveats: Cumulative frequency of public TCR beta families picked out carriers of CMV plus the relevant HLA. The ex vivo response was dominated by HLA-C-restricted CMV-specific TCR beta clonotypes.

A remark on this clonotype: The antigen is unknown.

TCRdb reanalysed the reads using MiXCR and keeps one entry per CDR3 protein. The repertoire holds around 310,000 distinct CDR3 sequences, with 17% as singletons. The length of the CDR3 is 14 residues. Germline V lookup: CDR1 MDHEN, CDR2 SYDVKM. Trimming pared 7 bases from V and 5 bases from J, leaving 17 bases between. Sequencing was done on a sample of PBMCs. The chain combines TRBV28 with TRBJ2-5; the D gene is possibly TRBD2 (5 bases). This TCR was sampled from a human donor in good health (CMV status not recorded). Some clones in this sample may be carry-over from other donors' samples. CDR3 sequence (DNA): TGTGCCAGCACCCTGGGGAGTGGCTGGGAGACCCAGTACTTC. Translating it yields CASTLGSGWETQYF. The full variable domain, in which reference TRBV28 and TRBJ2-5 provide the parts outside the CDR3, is DVKVTQSSRYLVKRTGEKVFLECVQDMDHENMFWYRQDPGLGLRLIYFSYDVKMKEKGDIPEGYSVSREKKERFSLILESASTNQTSMYLCASTLGSGWETQYFGPGTRLLVL.